These 3 T cell receptor beta chains came from one sample sequenced in a study of T cell repertoires in cytomegalovirus infection. Antigen specificity for these receptors is unknown. TCRdb analysed the reads with MiXCR anew, one entry per CDR3 protein. The sample has some 920,000 distinct CDR3 sequences, around a third seen once. The specimen comprised cultured CD8+ T cells from PBMCs, sampled from culture after CMV antigen stimulation. These receptors were taken from a human donor in good health (CMV status not recorded). Some clones in this sample may be carry-over from other donors' samples.

The chain uses TRBV5-3 and TRBJ1-5; D remains unclear. TRBV5-3 counts as an open reading frame of uncertain function. V lost 8 bases and J lost 4, with 13 bases in between. There are 13 residues in the CDR3. CDR3 coding DNA: TGTGCCAGCAGTGCAGACACGAATCAGCCCCAGCATTTT. Protein product: CASSADTNQPQHF.

The chain recombines TRBV20-1 with TRBJ2-4; perhaps TRBD2 as D (5 bases). The V gene lost 6 bases and the J gene lost 1 base, with 13 bases spanning the gap. Germline V CDR1 and CDR2: DFQATT, SNEGSKA (reference sequence). The CDR3 is 14 amino acids. CDR3 in DNA: TGCAGTGCCGCGATCCCGGGGGCCAAAAACATTCAGTACTTC. Translating it yields CSAAIPGAKNIQYF.

This clonotype was counted a few times. This rearrangement joins TRBV15 to TRBJ1-4; a possible D gene is TRBD1 (5 bases). Germline V gene data show CDR1 as LNHNV and CDR2 as YYDKDF (reference sequence). The CDR3 loop spans 13 amino acids. V was cut by 1 base and J by 9 bases, with 9 bases left in between. CDR3 residues: CATSRGGEKKLFF. DNA for the CDR3: TGTGCCACCAGCAGAGGGGGGGAAAAAAAACTGTTTTTT.